This T cell receptor (beta chain) originates from a study of T cells in Graves' hyperthyroidism and ophthalmopathy. Regarding the study as a whole: Ophthalmopathy prediction by the model preceded onset by a median roughly 6.3 months.

Blood was sampled at initial diagnosis of hyperthyroidism, prior to onset of any ophthalmopathy symptoms. Amplified TCR beta CDR3 regions derived from RNA transcripts. The primer set for the first-round RT-PCR of the TCR CDR3 was HTBI. TCRdb reanalysed the multiplex PCR reads using MiXCR and keeps one entry per CDR3 protein. The sample lists around 700,000 distinct CDR3 sequences; roughly 20% were seen once. The CDR3 runs 14 residues. In germline, CDR1 is SNHLY, CDR2 FYNNEI. J lost 5 bases, V lost 10 bases, and 11 bases had no gene match. This clonotype was recorded at least ten times. Its antigen remains unidentified.

Sequencing was carried out using blood. The sequence was collected from a woman between 45 and 65 years old with Graves' hyperthyroidism that later progressed to Graves' ophthalmopathy. The chain uses TRBV2 and TRBJ1-2; 9 nucleotides agree with TRBD1. CDR3 coding DNA: TGTGCCACCGTGCCGGGACAGGGTACATATGGCTACACCTTC. Its protein is CATVPGQGTYGYTF. The variable domain in full, completed from reference TRBV2 and TRBJ1-2, reads EPEVTQTPSHQVTQMGQEVILRCVPISNHLYFYWYRQILGQKVEFLVSFYNNEISEKSEIFDDQFSVERPDGSNFTLKIRSTKLEDSAMYFCATVPGQGTYGYTFGSGTRLTVV.